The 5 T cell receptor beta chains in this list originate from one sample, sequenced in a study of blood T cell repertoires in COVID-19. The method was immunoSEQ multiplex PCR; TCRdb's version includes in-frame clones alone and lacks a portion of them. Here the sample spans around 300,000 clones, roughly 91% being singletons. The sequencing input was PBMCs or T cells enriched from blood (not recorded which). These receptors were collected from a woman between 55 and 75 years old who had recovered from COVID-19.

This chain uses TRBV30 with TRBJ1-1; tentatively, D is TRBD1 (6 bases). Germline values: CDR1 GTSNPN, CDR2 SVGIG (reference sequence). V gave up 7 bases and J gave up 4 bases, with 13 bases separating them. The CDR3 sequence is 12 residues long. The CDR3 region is CAYTGPGTEAFF. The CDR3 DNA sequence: TGTGCCTACACAGGGCCGGGCACTGAAGCTTTCTTT.

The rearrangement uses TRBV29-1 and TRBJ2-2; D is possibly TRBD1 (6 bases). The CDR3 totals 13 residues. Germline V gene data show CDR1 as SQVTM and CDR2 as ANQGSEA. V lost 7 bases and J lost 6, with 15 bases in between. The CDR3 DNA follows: TGCAGCGACCACAGGGTAGGCCCCGGGGAGCTGTTTTTT. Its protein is CSDHRVGPGELFF.

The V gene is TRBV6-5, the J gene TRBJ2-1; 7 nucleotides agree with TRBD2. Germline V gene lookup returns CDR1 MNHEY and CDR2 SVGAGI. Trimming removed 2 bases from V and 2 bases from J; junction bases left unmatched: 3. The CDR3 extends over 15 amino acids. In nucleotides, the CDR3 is TGTGCCAGCAGTTACGATAGCGGGCCCTACAATGAGCAGTTCTTC. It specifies CASSYDSGPYNEQFF.

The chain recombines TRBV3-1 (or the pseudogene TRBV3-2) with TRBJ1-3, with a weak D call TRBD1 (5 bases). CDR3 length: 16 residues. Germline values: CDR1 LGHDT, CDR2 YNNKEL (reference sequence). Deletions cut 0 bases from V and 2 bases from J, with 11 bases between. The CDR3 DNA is TGTGCCAGCAGCCAAGAAGACAGAATGCCTGGAAACACCATATATTTT. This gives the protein CASSQEDRMPGNTIYF.

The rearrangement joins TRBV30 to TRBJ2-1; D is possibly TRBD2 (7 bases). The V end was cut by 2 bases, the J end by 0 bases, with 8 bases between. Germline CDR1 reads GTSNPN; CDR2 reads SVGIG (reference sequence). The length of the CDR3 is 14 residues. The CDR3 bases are TGTGCCTGGAGTAGGGGGGGCTCCTACAATGAGCAGTTCTTC. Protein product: CAWSRGGSYNEQFF.